A selection of T cell receptor beta chains follows, all from one sample in a study of blood T cell repertoires in COVID-19. The data were produced by immunoSEQ multiplex PCR, yet TCRdb's version contains in-frame clones alone and is incomplete. The sample holds under 250,000 clones, 75% to 85% seen once. Sequenced material: peripheral blood. The receptors here all came from a woman between 35 and 50 years old with COVID-19, enrolled during active disease. Each CDR3 is given with its conserved first and last residue. The D gene is left open where the match is weak. Expanded clones are given a class, and other clones once, few, many or no size at all.

d_call j_call v_call clone_size cdr3_aa cdr3_nt
TRBD1 TRBJ1-5 TRBV10-2 once CASSETAGQGWGNQPQHF TGCGCCAGCAGTGAAACAGCGGGACAGGGTTGGGGCAATCAGCCCCAGCATTTT
TRBD1 TRBJ1-5 TRBV2 . CASKGQGDQPQHF TGTGCCAGCAAGGGACAGGGGGATCAGCCCCAGCATTTT
TRBD1 TRBJ1-2 TRBV19 . CASQGGRIYGYTF TGTGCCAGCCAGGGGGGACGGATCTATGGCTACACCTTC
. TRBJ1-5 TRBV6-5 few CASSYNSPNQPQHF TGTGCCAGCAGTTACAACAGTCCCAATCAGCCCCAGCATTTT
TRBD2 TRBJ2-3 TRBV4-2 . CASSQDWLAGVSTDTQYF TGTGCCAGCAGCCAAGATTGGCTAGCGGGGGTTAGCACAGATACGCAGTATTTT
TRBD1 TRBJ1-3 TRBV18 . CASSQGQVGNTIYF TGTGCCAGCTCACAGGGACAGGTCGGAAACACCATATATTTT
TRBD2 TRBJ2-5 TRBV7-2 few CASSAIVAGGRETQYF TGTGCCAGCAGCGCCATAGTGGCGGGAGGTAGAGAGACCCAGTACTTC
TRBD2 TRBJ2-1 TRBV6-5 . CASSYGIAGSNEQFF TGTGCCAGCAGTTACGGAATAGCGGGGAGTAATGAGCAGTTCTTC
TRBD1 TRBJ1-1 TRBV7-6 . CASSARQGVAEAFF TGTGCCAGCAGCGCCCGACAGGGGGTCGCTGAAGCTTTCTTT
TRBD1 TRBJ1-2 TRBV25-1 . CASIMTGGYYGYTF TGTGCCAGCATTATGACAGGGGGCTACTATGGCTACACCTTC
TRBD2 TRBJ2-3 TRBV7-3 . CASSPRGGGVTSTDTQYF TGTGCCAGCAGCCCGCGCGGCGGGGGGGTAACTAGCACAGATACGCAGTATTTT
. TRBJ2-1 TRBV24-1 . CATSDAGPYNEQFF TGTGCCACCAGTGATGCGGGACCCTACAATGAGCAGTTCTTC
TRBD1 TRBJ1-6 TRBV28 few CASSLYSQGQWNSPLHF TGTGCCAGCAGTTTATACTCACAGGGGCAGTGGAATTCACCCCTCCACTTT
. TRBJ1-1 TRBV4-1 . CASGTGWELSEAFF TGCGCCAGCGGCACAGGGTGGGAGTTATCTGAAGCTTTCTTT
. TRBJ1-3 TRBV29-1 . CSAGLTPGNTIYF TGCAGCGCAGGGTTGACCCCAGGGAACACCATATATTTT
TRBD1 TRBJ1-1 TRBV9 . CASSPGTGITEAFF TGTGCCAGCAGCCCGGGGACAGGGATTACTGAAGCTTTCTTT
TRBD1 TRBJ1-1 TRBV2 . CASTDRVKTEAFF TGTGCCAGCACGGACAGGGTGAAGACTGAAGCTTTCTTT